This T cell receptor beta chain was identified during a study of cytomegalovirus exposure and HLA in healthy donors. PCR was performed using 60 Vbeta and 13 Jbeta primers. Clones were read by immunoSEQ multiplex PCR, and TCRdb kept only the in-frame ones, dropping some. The sample gives some 130,000 clones, approximately 79% of which show up once; just under 1% is in the top ten. V lost 7 bases to trimming and J lost 6 bases; unmatched junction nucleotides: 8. Germline loops: CDR1 SEHNR, CDR2 FQNEAQ (reference sequence). The CDR3 totals 13 residues. The chain is built from TRBV7-9 and TRBJ1-1; 7 bases agree with TRBD1. This sequence originates from a man younger than 35 in good health and CMV-seronegative. Sequenced material: PBMCs. The CDR3 bases are TGTGCCAGCACCCGACAGGGAAACGCTGAAGCTTTCTTT. Protein sequence: CASTRQGNAEAFF.